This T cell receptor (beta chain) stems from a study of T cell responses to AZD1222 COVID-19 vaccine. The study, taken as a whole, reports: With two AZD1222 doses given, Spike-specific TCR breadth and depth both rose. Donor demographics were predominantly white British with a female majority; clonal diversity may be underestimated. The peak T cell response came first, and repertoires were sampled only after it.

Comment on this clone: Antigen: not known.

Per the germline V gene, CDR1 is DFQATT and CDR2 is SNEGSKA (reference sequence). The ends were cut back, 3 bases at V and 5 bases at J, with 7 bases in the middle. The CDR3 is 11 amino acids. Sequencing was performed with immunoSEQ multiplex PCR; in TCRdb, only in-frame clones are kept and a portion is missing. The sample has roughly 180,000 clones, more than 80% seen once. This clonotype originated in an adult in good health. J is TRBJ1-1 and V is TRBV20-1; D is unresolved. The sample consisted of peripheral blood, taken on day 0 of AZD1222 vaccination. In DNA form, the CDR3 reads TGCAGTGCTAGGAGGCGTACTGAAGCTTTCTTT. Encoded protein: CSARRRTEAFF.